The 27 T cell receptor beta chains in this list originate from one sample, sequenced in a study of shared clonotypes between healthy human individuals. Here immunoSEQ multiplex PCR was the method, and the copy in TCRdb shows in-frame clones only, minus some. Among over 1.5 million clones, approximately 98% were seen once, and the ten largest hold 0.4% to 0.55%. Sequences were obtained from naive CD4+ T cells sorted from blood. The sample's subset: CD45RA+ positively selected. Source of these receptors: a man aged 25-45 years in good health.

In regard to this clone: This sample also contains other DNA sequences that code for the same CDR3. V gene TRBV7-9 combines with J gene TRBJ1-5; 7 bases map to TRBD1. This CDR3 has 14 residues. Germline V gene sequence: CDR1 SEHNR, CDR2 FQNEAQ (reference sequence). Unmatched junction bases numbered 5, after V lost 5 bases and J lost 4 bases. CDR3 sequence: CASSPDRVNQPQHF. DNA for the CDR3: TGTGCCAGCAGCCCTGACAGGGTAAATCAGCCCCAGCATTTT.

V gene TRBV6-1 combines with J gene TRBJ1-4, with 7 bases aligning to TRBD1. CDR3 length: 15 amino acids. With 5 bases clipped from V and 6 bases from J, the junction kept 9 bases outside the gene matches. Looked up from germline, CDR1 is MNHNS and CDR2 is SASEGT. CDR3 sequence: CASSPSTGDHEKLFF. The CDR3 DNA follows: TGTGCCAGCAGTCCAAGCACAGGGGATCATGAAAAACTGTTTTTT.

The chain couples TRBV7-9 to TRBJ2-7; D ambiguous. Germline CDR1 SEHNR, CDR2 FQNEAQ (reference sequence). Trimming took off 8 bases at V and 2 bases at J, with 10 bases between the two ends. There are 12 residues in the CDR3. CDR3: CASGELPYEQYF. As DNA, the CDR3 is TGTGCCAGCGGAGAGCTGCCCTACGAGCAGTACTTC.

The rearrangement uses TRBV7-2 and TRBJ2-2; TRBD1 or TRBD2 may be the D gene (5 bases each). The V and J ends lost 11 bases and 0 bases respectively, with 13 bases between them. This CDR3 region has 14 residues. The germline CDR1 and CDR2 sequences are SGHTA and FQGNSA. The CDR3 sequence: CAGRGGTNTGELFF. CDR3 DNA sequence: TGTGCCGGACGGGGCGGAACGAACACCGGGGAGCTGTTTTTT.

This clone has a single count. This chain links TRBV5-6 with TRBJ1-1; D ambiguous. The CDR3 contains 15 residues. CDR1 is SGHDT, CDR2 YYEEEE, per germline. Trimming took 4 bases from V and 0 from J, leaving 13 bases between them. CDR3 nucleotides: TGTGCCAGCAGCCCGAGGGCGGTACTGAACACTGAAGCTTTCTTT. Translating gives CASSPRAVLNTEAFF.

The chain joins TRBV29-1 to TRBJ1-5; D is uncertain. Trimming cost V 4 bases and J 2 bases, with 9 bases left between them. Per the germline V gene, CDR1 is SQVTM and CDR2 is ANQGSEA. The CDR3 is made up of 13 amino acids. This chain's CDR3 is CSVAVQRNQPQHF. The CDR3 DNA reads as TGCAGCGTTGCCGTACAACGCAATCAGCCCCAGCATTTT.

J is TRBJ2-7 and V is TRBV7-2; D call uncertain. Germline V lookup: CDR1 SGHTA, CDR2 FQGNSA. Trimming pared 1 base from V and 5 bases from J, leaving 9 bases between. The CDR3 contains 13 residues. The CDR3 bases are TGTGCCAGCAGCTTAGGAAGGTTTAACGAGCAGTACTTC. Its translation: CASSLGRFNEQYF.

The chain combines TRBV9 with TRBJ2-2, with D uncertain. This CDR3 is 13 amino acids long. Germline V CDR1 and CDR2: SGDLS, YYNGEE. V was pared by 5 bases and J by 5 bases, with 10 bases between. DNA for the CDR3: TGTGCCAGCAGGGTCTTTGATACCGGGGAGCTGTTTTTT. It encodes CASRVFDTGELFF.

This chain connects TRBV29-1 to TRBJ2-2; tentative D call: TRBD1 (6 bases). Trimming pared 4 bases from V and 7 bases from J, leaving 7 bases between. The germline V gene encodes CDR1 SQVTM and CDR2 ANQGSEA. The length of the CDR3 is 11 residues. Here the CDR3 reads CSVGTVGELFF. In DNA, the CDR3 is TGCAGCGTTGGGACAGTCGGGGAGCTGTTTTTT.

The rearrangement joins TRBV5-1 to TRBJ2-7; TRBD2 matches at 9 bases. This CDR3 region has 14 residues. The V gene's germline CDR1 is SGHRS and CDR2 YFSETQ. The V segment lost 2 bases and the J segment 5 bases; nucleotides outside the gene matches: 5. This chain's CDR3 is CASSFSGSPDEQYF. The CDR3 DNA sequence: TGCGCCAGCAGCTTTAGCGGGAGTCCCGACGAGCAGTACTTC.

The rearrangement joins TRBV4-1 to TRBJ2-3, with 8 bases that match TRBD2. After removal of 1 base from V and 2 bases from J, the junction contained 8 bases not matched to a gene. The length of the CDR3 is 17 residues. Germline V gene sequence: CDR1 MGHRA, CDR2 YSYEKL. The CDR3 region is CASSQVRGGVFTDTQYF. The CDR3, as DNA: TGCGCCAGCAGCCAAGTCCGGGGGGGCGTATTCACAGATACGCAGTATTTT.

This chain uses TRBV30 with TRBJ2-5; 8 nucleotides agree with TRBD1. V lost 3 bases and J lost 5; bases outside the gene matches: 5. The CDR3 is 13 residues long. Germline lookup yields CDR1 GTSNPN and CDR2 SVGIG (reference sequence). The CDR3 coding sequence is TGTGCCTGGAGATCTCAGGGGGCGGAGACCCAGTACTTC. Amino acids: CAWRSQGAETQYF.

V usage is TRBV15 and J usage is TRBJ2-1, with 9 bases identical to TRBD2. The V gene's germline CDR1 is LNHNV and CDR2 YYDKDF (reference sequence). The ends lost 0 bases at V and 7 bases at J; junction bases unmatched: 4. The CDR3 sequence is 15 residues long. For the CDR3, the DNA is TGTGCCACCAGCAGAGATCCCCTAGCGGGGAATGAGCAGTTCTTC. Its protein product is CATSRDPLAGNEQFF. Variable domain in full (rest from reference TRBV15 and TRBJ2-1): DAMVIQNPRYQVTQFGKPVTLSCSQTLNHNVMYWYQQKSSQAPKLLFHYYDKDFNNEADTPDNFQSRRPNTSFCFLDIRSPGLGDTAMYLCATSRDPLAGNEQFFGPGTRLTVL.

J is TRBJ2-5 and V is TRBV20-1; D remains unclear. V was clipped by 5 bases and J by 4 bases, with 5 bases between them. In germline, CDR1 is DFQATT, CDR2 SNEGSKA (reference sequence). The CDR3 totals 10 residues. The CDR3 DNA reads as TGCAGTGCTGTCGGAGAGACCCAGTACTTC. As protein: CSAVGETQYF.

This rearrangement joins TRBV2 to TRBJ2-5; D might be TRBD2 (7 bases). CDR1 is SNHLY and CDR2 is FYNNEI in the germline V gene. There are 16 residues in the CDR3. V lost 6 bases and J lost 0, with 17 bases in between. The CDR3 DNA reads as TGTGCCAGCAGATACACAGGGAGGGAGTACCAAGAGACCCAGTACTTC. It yields the protein CASRYTGREYQETQYF.

The chain carries TRBV7-6 and TRBJ2-3; D is ambiguous. Trimming pared 5 bases from V and 1 base from J, leaving 13 bases between. Looked up from germline, CDR1 is SGHVS and CDR2 is FNYEAQ. This CDR3 comprises 15 residues. CDR3 amino acids: CASSVRLLGTDTQYF. For the CDR3, the DNA is TGTGCCAGCAGCGTCAGGCTCCTCGGCACAGATACGCAGTATTTT.

The gene calls are TRBV6-6 and TRBJ1-1; D gene uncertain. Trimming stripped 5 bases from V and 2 bases from J, with 3 bases between. The CDR3 extends over 11 amino acids. In germline, CDR1 is MNHNY, CDR2 SVGAGI (reference sequence). CDR3 protein: CASSHNTEAFF. The DNA for the CDR3 is TGTGCCAGCAGTCATAACACTGAAGCTTTCTTT.

This chain uses TRBV19 with TRBJ1-5; no reliable D call. The CDR3 has 14 amino acids. V lost 8 bases to trimming and J lost 0 bases, with 11 bases between them. Per the germline V gene, CDR1 is LNHDA and CDR2 is SQIVND (reference sequence). The CDR3 region has the DNA TGTGCCAGTGACACCCGAATTAGCAATCAGCCCCAGCATTTT. Translation gives CASDTRISNQPQHF.

The CDR3 loop is CASSDSTSGDYNEQFF. The CDR3 bases are TGTGCCAGCAGTGATTCGACTAGCGGAGATTACAATGAGCAGTTCTTC. The chain has TRBV2 and TRBJ2-1; 9 positions agree with TRBD2. Germline lookup yields CDR1 SNHLY and CDR2 FYNNEI. This CDR3 region has 16 residues. J gave up 4 bases and V 3 bases, and 7 bases lay outside the gene matches.

The chain combines TRBV5-4 with TRBJ2-2, with no clear D. This CDR3 is 15 amino acids long. With 0 bases removed from V and 6 bases from J, the gap between germline ends came to 12 bases. Germline values: CDR1 SGHNT, CDR2 YYREEE (reference sequence). The chain's CDR3 is CASSLVLGSAGELFF. The DNA of the CDR3 is TGTGCCAGCAGCTTGGTTCTGGGTTCTGCCGGGGAGCTGTTTTTT. The entire variable domain, with the rest obtained from reference TRBV5-4 and TRBJ2-2, is as follows: ETGVTQSPTHLIKTRGQQVTLRCSSQSGHNTVSWYQQALGQGPQFIFQYYREEENGRGNFPPRFSGLQFPNYSSELNVNALELDDSALYLCASSLVLGSAGELFFGEGSRLTVL.

The rearrangement links TRBV4-1 to TRBJ2-2; 15 bases match TRBD2. The CDR3 totals 19 residues. Germline V lookup: CDR1 MGHRA, CDR2 YSYEKL. V was pared by 2 bases and J by 4 bases, with 8 bases of the junction left unmatched. This CDR3 reads CASSQMGLAGGLFTGELFF. Here the CDR3 DNA reads TGCGCCAGCAGCCAAATGGGACTAGCGGGGGGACTCTTCACCGGGGAGCTGTTTTTT.

V gene TRBV6-5 combines with J gene TRBJ1-1; D remains unclear. The germline CDR1 and CDR2 sequences are MNHEY and SVGAGI. The CDR3 contains 14 residues. V lost 4 bases and J lost 0, with 9 bases in between. The CDR3 region is CASSSLIMNTEAFF. The CDR3 coding sequence is TGTGCCAGCAGTTCCCTTATAATGAACACTGAAGCTTTCTTT.

The chain has TRBV18 and TRBJ2-1; perhaps D is TRBD1 or TRBD2 (5 bases each). Germline V gene lookup returns CDR1 KGHSH and CDR2 LQKENI. CDR3 length equals 15 residues. The V end lost 4 bases, the J end lost 0 bases, and 10 bases lay between the germline ends. The CDR3 sequence is CASSRGVVSYNEQFF. DNA of the CDR3: TGTGCCAGCTCACGAGGGGTTGTCTCCTACAATGAGCAGTTCTTC.

The V and J genes are TRBV10-2 and TRBJ2-5; D is ambiguous. Trimming removed 6 bases at V and 5 bases at J, with 7 bases between. Germline loops: CDR1 WSHSY, CDR2 SAAADI. CDR3 length: 11 amino acids. CDR3 sequence: CASSVSETQYF. CDR3 sequence (DNA): TGCGCCAGCAGCGTCTCGGAGACCCAGTACTTC.

J is TRBJ1-3 and V is TRBV9; tentatively, D is TRBD1 (5 bases). The length of the CDR3 is 17 residues. CDR1 is SGDLS, CDR2 YYNGEE, per germline. V was cut by 0 bases and J by 0 bases, with 13 bases left in between. The CDR3 nucleotides are TGTGCCAGCAGCGTAGAGGGAAGGGGCCACTCTGGAAACACCATATATTTT. Residues: CASSVEGRGHSGNTIYF. Full variable domain (missing parts from reference TRBV9 and TRBJ1-3): DSGVTQTPKHLITATGQRVTLRCSPRSGDLSVYWYQQSLDQGLQFLIQYYNGEERAKGNILERFSAQQFPDLHSELNLSSLELGDSALYFCASSVEGRGHSGNTIYFGEGSWLTVV.

This clone was seen a few times. The chain recombines TRBV5-1 with TRBJ1-2; D gene ambiguous. The V and J ends lost 4 bases and 2 bases respectively, with 12 bases between them. Germline V gene sequence: CDR1 SGHRS, CDR2 YFSETQ. This CDR3 region has 14 residues. The CDR3 DNA is TGCGCCAGCAGCCACCTCGACGGGAACTATGGCTACACCTTC. It codes for CASSHLDGNYGYTF.

This chain joins TRBV5-1 and TRBJ2-7; D call uncertain. V was pared by 0 bases and J by 3 bases, with 13 bases between. The germline V gene has CDR1 SGHRS and CDR2 YFSETQ. This CDR3 is 15 amino acids long. Here the CDR3 DNA reads TGCGCCAGCAGCTTGGGACTCGATAGGTACTACGAGCAGTACTTC. This encodes CASSLGLDRYYEQYF.